This T cell receptor (beta chain) came from a study of somatic mutations in cytotoxic T cells in rheumatoid arthritis. Authors' analysis steps: Rarely, patient CD8+ clones larger than 1% corresponded to published virus-specific TCRB sequences. This table comes from immunoSEQ multiplex PCR, and its TCRdb copy is limited to in-frame clones, with some not included. Clone size and the V and J calls come from that table; the DNA yielded D and trimming. The sample consists of roughly 16,000 clones, about 80% of them appearing once. The V gene lost 0 bases and the J gene lost 13 bases, with 12 bases spanning the gap. The CDR3 length is 12 residues. The germline V gene has CDR1 SNHLY and CDR2 FYNNEI.

The sequenced material came from CD8+ T cells sorted from blood. This sequence was found in an adult with rheumatoid arthritis. This chain uses TRBV2 with TRBJ2-5; D is possibly TRBD2 (5 bases). CDR3 loop: CASSEAERALYF. CDR3 in DNA: TGTGCCAGCAGTGAAGCGGAGAGGGCCCTGTACTTC.